This T cell receptor beta chain was captured in a study of OX40 agonist ivuxolimab in advanced cancers. About the full investigation: The costimulatory receptor OX40 (CD134) was targeted by ivuxolimab, a fully human IgG2 agonistic monoclonal antibody. Partial responses were achieved by three dose-escalation patients, of whom one had hepatocellular carcinoma and two had cutaneous melanoma. The paper describes the monotherapy dose-escalation part (N ≈ 50 patients) of the phase I trial of ivuxolimab. Intravenous ivuxolimab was administered to patients every 2 weeks at six dose levels: 0.01, 0.1, 0.3, 1.5, 3 and 10 mg/kg. Of the 50 to 55 patients in dose escalation, 19 had hepatocellular carcinoma, roughly 15 had melanoma, 9 had renal cell carcinoma and 9 had head and neck cancer. Patients were allowed to have had prior anti-PD-1, anti-PD-L1 or anti-CTLA-4 therapy, and approximately 40% of the dose-escalation patients had been treated with checkpoint inhibitors. A male proportion of nearly 85% and a mean age of approximately 61 years, ranging from 23 to 79, were recorded for the dose-escalation cohort. Peripheral TCRbeta sequencing aimed to test whether ivuxolimab altered TCR sequence diversity and caused clonal T-cell expansion.

The CDR3, cysteine through phenylalanine, is 17 amino acids long. Only the CDR3 DNA is retained, 51 bases long and in frame from the first base. V was cut back by 2 bases and J by 0 bases, leaving a gap of 17 bases between them. As encoded in the germline V gene, CDR1 is SGDLS while CDR2 is YYNGEE. The study at large found these results: At doses from 0.1 to 3.0 mg/kg, clonal expansion was seen in both CD4+ and CD8+ blood T cells between baseline and week 6. Low levels of normalized T-cell clonal expansion were also seen in some patients who did not respond. On average, CD8+ T cells showed more expanded clones than CD4+ T cells after ivuxolimab. Which antigens the clonally expanded peripheral T cells were specific for was not determined. In the 0.1-3.0 mg/kg groups, partial responders had among the lowest normalized peripheral clonal expansion, particularly in CD8+ T cells.

Patients with a history of autoimmune disease or receiving systemic immunosuppression were excluded from the trial. Peripheral blood for TCR sequencing was collected from all dose cohorts at baseline, on cycle 4 day 1, and on cycle 7 day 1. The samples were taken from a phase I, first-in-human, multicenter, open-label dose-escalation trial of ivuxolimab. Adults with locally advanced or metastatic melanoma, renal cell, hepatocellular, or head and neck squamous cell carcinoma were enrolled in the trial. Before TCR sequencing, CD4+ T cells and CD8+ T cells were sorted from peripheral blood as separate populations. Genomic DNA was extracted from sorted cells for sequencing of the TCRbeta CDR3 region. The immunoSEQ Assay was used for sequencing of TCRbeta CDR3 regions. TCRdb limited this immuneACCESS table to in-frame rearrangements with V and J called. A share of clones is missing; checked studies link under half to unresolved V genes, and the rest is unexplained. Recorded for this sample are tens of thousands of clones; 89% of them occurred a single time. Approximately 6% of the sample rests with the top ten.

As to this clone: Its antigen is currently not known. It has no much larger one-base neighbor in the sample; base qualities were not kept.

The material sequenced was CD4+ or CD8+ T cells sorted from blood, taken in a trial of the OX40 agonist ivuxolimab. The TCR comes from an adult with an advanced solid tumor such as melanoma, head and neck, liver or kidney cancer. The chain was built from TRBV9 and TRBJ1-2; the D region possibly corresponds to TRBD1 (5 bases align). The bases are TGTGCCAGCAGCGTTGGGGCTTCCCACCCCGCTAACTATGGCTACACCTTC. Its amino acids are CASSVGASHPANYGYTF. Reference TRBV9 and TRBJ1-2 proteins supply the regions before and after the CDR3; the full variable domain is: DSGVTQTPKHLITATGQRVTLRCSPRSGDLSVYWYQQSLDQGLQFLIQYYNGEERAKGNILERFSAQQFPDLHSELNLSSLELGDSALYFCASSVGASHPANYGYTFGSGTRLTVV.